What follows are 6 T cell receptor beta chains derived from one specimen sequenced in a study of somatic mutations in cytotoxic T cells in rheumatoid arthritis. Assay: immunoSEQ multiplex PCR; the TCRdb copy retains only in-frame clones and omits some. This sample carries some 40,000 clones, approximately 84% of them seen once, and the ten largest clones take roughly 3.1%. Specimen: CD8+ T cells sorted from blood. Source of these receptors: a man aged 40-49 years in good health.

V and J are TRBV28 and TRBJ2-1, with D perhaps TRBD1 (6 bases). Between the trimmed V and J ends, which lost 8 bases and 8 bases, there was a span of 19 bases. This CDR3 is built from 14 residues. Germline CDR1 is MDHEN and CDR2 is SYDVKM. The DNA of the CDR3 is TGTGCCAGCCACCCGGACAGAGAGTTCTATGAGCAGTTCTTC. As protein: CASHPDREFYEQFF. The full variable domain, in which reference TRBV28 and TRBJ2-1 provide the parts outside the CDR3, is DVKVTQSSRYLVKRTGEKVFLECVQDMDHENMFWYRQDPGLGLRLIYFSYDVKMKEKGDIPEGYSVSREKKERFSLILESASTNQTSMYLCASHPDREFYEQFFGPGTRLTVL.

The rearrangement joins TRBV4-2 to TRBJ1-5; D perhaps matches TRBD1 (5 bases). CDR1 LGHNA and CDR2 YNFKEQ come from the germline V gene. The length of the CDR3 is 14 residues. Trimming pared 0 bases from V and 7 bases from J, leaving 10 bases between. The DNA of the CDR3 is TGTGCCAGCAGCCAAGAAGGGGAGGAACAGCCCCAGCATTTT. Amino acid sequence: CASSQEGEEQPQHF.

The V call is TRBV10-3, the J call TRBJ2-7, with unresolved D. Germline CDR1 and CDR2: ENHRY and SYGVKD. The CDR3 covers 15 residues. Trimming cost V 3 bases and J 0 bases, with 12 bases left between them. This CDR3 reads CAISDSGLSSYEQYF. The CDR3, as DNA: TGTGCCATCAGTGATTCAGGTCTGAGCTCCTACGAGCAGTACTTC.

The chain recombines TRBV18 with TRBJ2-1, with 14 positions matching TRBD2. The CDR3 extends over 17 amino acids. Looked up from germline, CDR1 is KGHSH and CDR2 is LQKENI. J gave up 0 bases and V 5 bases, and 3 bases lay outside the gene matches. The CDR3 DNA sequence: TGTGCCAGCTCATTGGGGACTAGCGGGAGCTCCTACAATGAGCAGTTCTTC. Its protein is CASSLGTSGSSYNEQFF.

The chain recombines TRBV19 with TRBJ2-3, with D unresolved. The CDR3 covers 15 residues. V gave up 4 bases and J gave up 0 bases, with 11 bases separating them. Germline values: CDR1 LNHDA, CDR2 SQIVND (reference sequence). As DNA, the CDR3 is TGTGCCAGTAGTAGCTTGGCGGCCAGCACAGATACGCAGTATTTT. This gives the protein CASSSLAASTDTQYF.

The V gene is TRBV28, the J gene TRBJ1-1, with D uncertain. Germline V gene lookup returns CDR1 MDHEN and CDR2 SYDVKM. V was trimmed by 1 base and J by 4 bases, leaving 10 bases between them. The CDR3 is 14 amino acids. The CDR3 loop reads CASSLSRVGTEAFF. The CDR3 DNA reads as TGTGCCAGCAGTTTATCCCGGGTGGGCACTGAAGCTTTCTTT.